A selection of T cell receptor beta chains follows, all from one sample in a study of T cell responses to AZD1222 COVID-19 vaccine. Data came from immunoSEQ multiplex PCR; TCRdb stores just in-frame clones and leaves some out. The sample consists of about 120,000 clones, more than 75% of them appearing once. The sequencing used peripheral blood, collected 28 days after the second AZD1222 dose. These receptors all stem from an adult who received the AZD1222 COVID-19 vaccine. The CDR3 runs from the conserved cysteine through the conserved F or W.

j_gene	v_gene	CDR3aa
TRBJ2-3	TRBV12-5	CASGLGQGARGSTDTQYF
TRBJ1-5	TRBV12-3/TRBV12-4	CASTLAPGGTQHF
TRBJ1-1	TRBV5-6	CASTLTGRPNTEAFF
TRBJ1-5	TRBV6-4	CASRDREGSNQPQHF
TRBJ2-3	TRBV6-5	CASSPQVDADTQYF
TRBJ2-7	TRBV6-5	CASSFGQTYEQYF
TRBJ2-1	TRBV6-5	CASSYEEGEQFF
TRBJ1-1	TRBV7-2	CASRTAGPNTEAFF
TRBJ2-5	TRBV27	CASSFRTAGGTQYF
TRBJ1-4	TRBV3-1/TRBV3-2	CASSHQGADNEKLFF
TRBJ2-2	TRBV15	CATSRPTGPTGELFF
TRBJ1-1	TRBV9	CASSVDLNTEAFF
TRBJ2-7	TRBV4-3	CASSQESDFLGEQYF
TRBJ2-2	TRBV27	CASSLSPSGNTGELFF
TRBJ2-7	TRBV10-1	CASERQGAHEQYF
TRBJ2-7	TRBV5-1	CASSLRRGARVSSYEQYF
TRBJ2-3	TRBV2	CASRGTLITDTQYF
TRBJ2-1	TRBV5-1	CASSLRLAGGFPKFF
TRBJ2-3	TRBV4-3	CASSQITGRDTQYF
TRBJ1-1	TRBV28	CASRKLTGRGAEAFF
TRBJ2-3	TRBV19	CASSILDGRSSTDTQYF
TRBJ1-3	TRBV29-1	CSVQGAGGNTIYF
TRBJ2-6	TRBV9	CASSEPSGANVLTF
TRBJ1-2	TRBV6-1	CASSEIGKAYGYTF
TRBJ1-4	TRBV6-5	CASSYLDRGGGEKLFF
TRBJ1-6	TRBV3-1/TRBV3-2	CASNRGQSPLHF
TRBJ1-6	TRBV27	CASRLGTENSPLHF
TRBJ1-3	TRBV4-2	CASSQDPRANPGNTIYF
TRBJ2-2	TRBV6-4	CASSGDRHTGELFF
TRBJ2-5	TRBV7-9	CASSQKGLVQETQYF
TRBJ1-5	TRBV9	CASSPGGPQPQHF
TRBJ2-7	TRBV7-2	CASSQGTRQYF
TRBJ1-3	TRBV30	CACKSSGNTIYF
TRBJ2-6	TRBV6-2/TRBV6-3	CASSGYCCIDKVGHVLTF
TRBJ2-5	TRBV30	CAIGVSGLSHPRQDAIKETQYF
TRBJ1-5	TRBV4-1	CASSQAGTGGGQPQHF
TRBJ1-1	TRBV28	CASKTGLNTEAFF
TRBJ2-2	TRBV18	CASSGQRSTGELFF
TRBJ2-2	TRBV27	CASTSLRLAGGPTGELFF
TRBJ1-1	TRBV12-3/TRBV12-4	CASSPGQGAEAFF
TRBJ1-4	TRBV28	CASSFEGRLFF
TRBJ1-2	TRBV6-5	CASTGQGYGYTF
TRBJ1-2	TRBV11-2	CASRIVHGQNYGYTF
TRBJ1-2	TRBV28	CASSLTTDSFYGYTF
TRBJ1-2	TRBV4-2	CASSQDERVVGYTF
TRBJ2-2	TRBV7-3	CASSGDRGAARTGELFF
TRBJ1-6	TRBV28	CASSSGANSPLHF
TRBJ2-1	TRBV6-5	CASKAGTWNNEQFF
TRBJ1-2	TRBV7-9	CASSPGGGIGYGYTF
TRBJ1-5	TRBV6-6	CASSGGRALIQPQHF
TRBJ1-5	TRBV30	CAWSVRGGAGNQPQHF
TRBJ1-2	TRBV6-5	CASDRADYGYTF
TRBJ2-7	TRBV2	CASMQGGYEQYF
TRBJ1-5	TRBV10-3	CAIGDPGQPQHF
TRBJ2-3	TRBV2	CASSERLRGDFTDTQYF
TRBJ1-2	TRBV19	CASMGVKDYGYTF
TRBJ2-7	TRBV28	CASSFSYRLSTYEQYF